This T cell receptor (beta chain) is from a study of blood T cell repertoires in COVID-19 (dated by TCRdb to the early 2020s). In the study overall: Samples covering the acute and convalescent phases of COVID-19 were provided by collaborators in the United States, Italy and Spain. The material from the prospective study consisted of cDNA or gDNA derived from T cells, B-cell-depleted T cells, or PBMCs. Deeply sampled blood TCRbeta repertoires from subjects exposed to, actively infected with, or recovered from COVID-19 were included in the dataset. The repertoires were released in a freely available public database intended as a resource for research on the immune response to SARS-CoV-2. The samples were drawn from two sources: the first 160 participants of the ongoing ImmuneRACE study, and 1,200 or so subjects contributed by 6 global collaborators. Nearly every sample came with metadata listing a de-identified subject ID, COVID-19 status, age in years and sex. Where HLA class I and class II types were available, the types were taken from metadata supplied by the sample provider, not from assay-based typing. Here is what the overall study found, with its caveats: The amount of clinical and demographic metadata varied by source and participant and was provided uncurated.

Remarks on this clone: What this receptor recognizes is not known. No much larger clone exists at a distance of one base, and base qualities are not known.

In the prospective study, participants were about 18 to 100 years old, resided in fewer than 25 geographic areas of the United States, and were enrolled through a virtual design. Cohort assignment in the prospective study relied on participant-reported clinical history from a screening survey and a study questionnaire. In the prospective study, mobile phlebotomists collected whole blood, serum and a nasopharyngeal or oropharyngeal swab from each participant. Participants in the prospective study had the option to provide additional blood draws and questionnaires over a roughly 2-month period. Prospective study blood samples were shipped either frozen or at room temperature before DNA extraction. TCRbeta CDR3 regions were amplified from genomic DNA using the immunoSEQ Assay, a bias-controlled multiplex PCR. From the authors' description of their analysis: The number of nucleated cells in each sample was estimated by amplification of reference gene primers within the assay. Sequence reads were collapsed and filtered to measure the absolute abundance of every unique TCRbeta CDR3 rearrangement. For each sample, productive Simpson clonality was calculated as the square root of Simpson's diversity index across productive rearrangements. Here the immuneACCESS table is served through TCRdb, limited to in-frame sequences with V and J called. Missing clones are a known gap in these copies; in checked studies unresolved V genes cover under half, and the rest lacks a known reason. That table gives V, J and clone size, and the DNA gave D and trimming. The sample contains 250,000 to 300,000 clones, about nine tenths of them found a single time. Under 3% of the sample comes from the top ten.

Sequencing was done on a sample of PBMCs or T cells enriched from blood (not recorded which). This receptor was obtained from a woman aged 35 to 49 with acute COVID-19.

The bases are TGTGCCAGCAGCCAAGAAAGGGGGGGTGACACTGAAGCTTTCTTT. This gives the protein CASSQERGGDTEAFF. The chain was built from TRBV3-1 (or the pseudogene TRBV3-2) and TRBJ1-1; tentative D gene TRBD1, with 6 bases matching. Cut back by 0 bases and 3 bases, the V and J ends lie 11 bases apart. Sequences LGHDT (CDR1) and YNNKEL (CDR2) are obtained from the germline V gene (reference sequence). Including the terminal cysteine and phenylalanine, the CDR3 comprises 15 residues. CDR3 DNA is the only sequence kept; it has 45 bases, read in frame from the first base.